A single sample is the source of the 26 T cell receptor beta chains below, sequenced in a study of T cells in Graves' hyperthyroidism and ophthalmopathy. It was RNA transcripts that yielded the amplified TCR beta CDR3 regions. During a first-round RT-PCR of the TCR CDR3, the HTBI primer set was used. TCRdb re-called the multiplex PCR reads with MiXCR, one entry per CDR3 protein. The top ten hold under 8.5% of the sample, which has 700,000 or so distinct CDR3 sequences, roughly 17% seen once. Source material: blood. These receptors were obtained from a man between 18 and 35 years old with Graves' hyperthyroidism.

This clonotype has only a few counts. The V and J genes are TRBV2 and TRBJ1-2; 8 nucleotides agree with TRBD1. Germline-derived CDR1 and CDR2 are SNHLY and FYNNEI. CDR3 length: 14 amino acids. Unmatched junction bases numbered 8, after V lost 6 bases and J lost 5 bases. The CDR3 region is CASSRTGKEYGYTF. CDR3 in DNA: TGTGCCAGCAGCCGGACAGGGAAGGAATATGGCTACACCTTC.

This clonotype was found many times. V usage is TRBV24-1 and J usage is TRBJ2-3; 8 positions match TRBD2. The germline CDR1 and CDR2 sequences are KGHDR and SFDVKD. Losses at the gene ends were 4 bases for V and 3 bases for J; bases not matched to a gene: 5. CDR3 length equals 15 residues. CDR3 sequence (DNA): TGTGCCACCAGTGACCCCGGGACTAGTACAGATACGCAGTATTTT. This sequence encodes CATSDPGTSTDTQYF.

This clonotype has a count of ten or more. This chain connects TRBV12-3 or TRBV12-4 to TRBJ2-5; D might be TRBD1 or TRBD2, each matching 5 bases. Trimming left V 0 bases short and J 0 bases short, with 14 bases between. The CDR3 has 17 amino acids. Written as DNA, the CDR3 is TGTGCCAGCAGTTTAGCGGAGGCAGGGACGTACCAAGAGACCCAGTACTTC. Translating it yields CASSLAEAGTYQETQYF.

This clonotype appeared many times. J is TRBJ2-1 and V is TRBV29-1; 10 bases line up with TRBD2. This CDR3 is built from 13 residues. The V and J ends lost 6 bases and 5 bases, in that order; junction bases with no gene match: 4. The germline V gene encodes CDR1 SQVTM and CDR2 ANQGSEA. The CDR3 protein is CSVGLAEHNEQFF. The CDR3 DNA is TGCAGCGTCGGACTAGCGGAGCACAATGAGCAGTTCTTC.

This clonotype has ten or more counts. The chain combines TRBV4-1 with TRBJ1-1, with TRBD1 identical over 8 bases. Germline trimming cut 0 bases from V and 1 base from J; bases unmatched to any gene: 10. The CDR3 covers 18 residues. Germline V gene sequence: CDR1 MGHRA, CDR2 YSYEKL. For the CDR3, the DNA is TGCGCCAGCAGCCAAGAAGGGGGACAGGTTCTCGGGAACACTGAAGCTTTCTTT. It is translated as CASSQEGGQVLGNTEAFF.

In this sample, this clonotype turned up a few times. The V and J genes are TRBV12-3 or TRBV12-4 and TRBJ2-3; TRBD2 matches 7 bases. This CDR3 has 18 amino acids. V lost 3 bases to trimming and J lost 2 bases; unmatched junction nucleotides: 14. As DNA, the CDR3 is TGTGCCAGCAGTTTCCCCCGGGAGGTGGATGAATACACAGATACGCAGTATTTT. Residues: CASSFPREVDEYTDTQYF.

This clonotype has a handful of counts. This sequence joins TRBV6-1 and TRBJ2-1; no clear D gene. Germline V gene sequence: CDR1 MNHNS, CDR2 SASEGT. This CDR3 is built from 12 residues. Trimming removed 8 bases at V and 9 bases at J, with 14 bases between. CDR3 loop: CASGKTPSEQFF. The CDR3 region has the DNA TGTGCCAGCGGTAAGACTCCTAGTGAGCAGTTCTTC.

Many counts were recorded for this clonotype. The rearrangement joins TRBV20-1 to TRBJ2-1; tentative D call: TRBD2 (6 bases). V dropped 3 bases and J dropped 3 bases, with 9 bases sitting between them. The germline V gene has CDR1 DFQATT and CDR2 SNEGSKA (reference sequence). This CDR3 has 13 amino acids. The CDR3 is CSASRGFYNEQFF. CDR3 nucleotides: TGCAGTGCTAGTCGGGGGTTCTACAATGAGCAGTTCTTC.

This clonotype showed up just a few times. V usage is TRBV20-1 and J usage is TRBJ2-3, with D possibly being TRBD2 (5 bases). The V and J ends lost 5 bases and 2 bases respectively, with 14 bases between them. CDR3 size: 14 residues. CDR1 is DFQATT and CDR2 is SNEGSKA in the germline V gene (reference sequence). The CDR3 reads CSALPADFTDTQYF. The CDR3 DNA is TGCAGTGCTTTGCCTGCGGACTTCACAGATACGCAGTATTTT.

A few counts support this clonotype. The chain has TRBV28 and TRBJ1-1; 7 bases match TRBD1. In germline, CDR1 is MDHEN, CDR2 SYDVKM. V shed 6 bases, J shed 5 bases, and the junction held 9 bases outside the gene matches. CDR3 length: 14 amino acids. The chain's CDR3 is CASSRGSVSTEAFF. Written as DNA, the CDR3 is TGTGCCAGCAGCAGGGGGTCTGTATCGACTGAAGCTTTCTTT. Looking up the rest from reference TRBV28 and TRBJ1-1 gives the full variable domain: DVKVTQSSRYLVKRTGEKVFLECVQDMDHENMFWYRQDPGLGLRLIYFSYDVKMKEKGDIPEGYSVSREKKERFSLILESASTNQTSMYLCASSRGSVSTEAFFGQGTRLTVV.

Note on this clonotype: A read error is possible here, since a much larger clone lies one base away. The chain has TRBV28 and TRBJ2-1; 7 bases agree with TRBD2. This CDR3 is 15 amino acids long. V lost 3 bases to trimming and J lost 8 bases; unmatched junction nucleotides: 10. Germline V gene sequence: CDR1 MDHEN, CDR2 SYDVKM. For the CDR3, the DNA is TGTGCCAGCAGTTTGGGTAGCGGGTGGAACCATGAGCAGTTCTTC. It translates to CASSLGSGWNHEQFF.

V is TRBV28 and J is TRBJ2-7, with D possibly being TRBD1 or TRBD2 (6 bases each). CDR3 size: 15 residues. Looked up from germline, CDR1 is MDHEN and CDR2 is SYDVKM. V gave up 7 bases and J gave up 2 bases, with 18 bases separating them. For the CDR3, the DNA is TGTGCCAGCATCCCCGGGGGCAGTTCGCCCTACGAGCAGTACTTC. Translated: CASIPGGSSPYEQYF.

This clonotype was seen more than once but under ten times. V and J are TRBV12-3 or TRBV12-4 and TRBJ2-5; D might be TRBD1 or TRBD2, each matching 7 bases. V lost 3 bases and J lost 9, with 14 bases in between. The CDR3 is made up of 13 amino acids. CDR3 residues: CASSFQGGEAQYF. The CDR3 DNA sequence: TGTGCCAGCAGTTTTCAGGGGGGGGAGGCCCAGTACTTC.

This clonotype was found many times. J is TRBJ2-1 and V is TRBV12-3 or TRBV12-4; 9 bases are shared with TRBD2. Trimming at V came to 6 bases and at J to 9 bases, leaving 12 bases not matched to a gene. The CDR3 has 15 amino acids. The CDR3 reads CASSNLAGKAVEQFF. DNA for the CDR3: TGTGCCAGCAGCAACCTAGCGGGAAAGGCGGTTGAGCAGTTCTTC.

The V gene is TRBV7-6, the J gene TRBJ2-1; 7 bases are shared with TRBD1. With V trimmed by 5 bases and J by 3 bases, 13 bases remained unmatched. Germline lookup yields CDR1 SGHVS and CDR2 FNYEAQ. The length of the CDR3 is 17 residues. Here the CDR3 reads CASSPGYRGTHYNEQFF. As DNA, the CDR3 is TGTGCCAGCAGCCCGGGATACAGGGGCACGCACTACAATGAGCAGTTCTTC.

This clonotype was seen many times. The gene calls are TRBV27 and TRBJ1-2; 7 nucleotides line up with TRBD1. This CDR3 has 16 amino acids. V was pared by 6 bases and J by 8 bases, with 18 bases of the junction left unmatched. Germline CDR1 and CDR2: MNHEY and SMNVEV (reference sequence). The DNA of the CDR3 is TGTGCCAGCAGGACGACAGGGACACTCTTTCCTCGGGGCTACACCTTC. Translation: CASRTTGTLFPRGYTF.

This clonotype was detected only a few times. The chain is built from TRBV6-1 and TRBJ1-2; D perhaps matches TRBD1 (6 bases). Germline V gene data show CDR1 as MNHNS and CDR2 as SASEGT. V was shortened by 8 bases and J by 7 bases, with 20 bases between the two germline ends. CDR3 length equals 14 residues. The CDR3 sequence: CASVGRGGRGGYTF. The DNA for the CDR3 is TGTGCCAGCGTAGGCAGGGGCGGTCGGGGTGGCTACACCTTC.

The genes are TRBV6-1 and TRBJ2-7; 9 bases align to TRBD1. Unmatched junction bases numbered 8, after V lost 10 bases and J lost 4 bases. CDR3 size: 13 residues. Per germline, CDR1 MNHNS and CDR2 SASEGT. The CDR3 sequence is CAIEGQGRYEQYF. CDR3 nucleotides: TGTGCCATCGAGGGACAGGGTAGGTACGAGCAGTACTTC.

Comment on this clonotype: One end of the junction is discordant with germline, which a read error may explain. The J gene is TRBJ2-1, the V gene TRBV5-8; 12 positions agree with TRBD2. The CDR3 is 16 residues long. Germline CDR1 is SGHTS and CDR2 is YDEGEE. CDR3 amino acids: CAGSLGGTSGYNEQFF. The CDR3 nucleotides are TGTGCCGGCAGCTTGGGTGGGACTAGCGGGTACAATGAGCAGTTCTTC. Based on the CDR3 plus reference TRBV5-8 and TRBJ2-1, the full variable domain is EAGVTQSPTHLIKTRGQQATLRCSPISGHTSVYWYQQALGLGLQFLLWYDEGEERNRGNFPPRFSGRQFPNYSSELNVNALELEDSALYLCAGSLGGTSGYNEQFFGPGTRLTVL.

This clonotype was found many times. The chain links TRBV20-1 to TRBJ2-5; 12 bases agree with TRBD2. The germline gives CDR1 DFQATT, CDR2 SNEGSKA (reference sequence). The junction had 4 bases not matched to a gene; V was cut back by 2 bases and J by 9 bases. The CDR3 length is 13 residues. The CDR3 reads CSARFSSGRAQYF. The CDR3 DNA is TGCAGTGCTAGATTCTCTAGCGGGAGGGCCCAGTACTTC.

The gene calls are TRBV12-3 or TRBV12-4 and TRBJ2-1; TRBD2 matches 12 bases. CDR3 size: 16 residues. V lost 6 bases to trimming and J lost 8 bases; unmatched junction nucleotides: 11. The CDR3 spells CASSSRLAGVIDEQFF. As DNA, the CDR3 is TGTGCCAGCAGCTCCCGACTAGCGGGAGTAATTGATGAGCAGTTCTTC.

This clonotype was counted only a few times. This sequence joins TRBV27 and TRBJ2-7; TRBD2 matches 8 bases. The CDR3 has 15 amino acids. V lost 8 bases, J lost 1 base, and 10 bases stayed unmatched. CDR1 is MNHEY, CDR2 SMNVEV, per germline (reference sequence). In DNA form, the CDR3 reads TGTGCCAGCCTCGGCGCGGGAGGTGCGTCCTACGAGCAGTACTTC. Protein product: CASLGAGGASYEQYF.

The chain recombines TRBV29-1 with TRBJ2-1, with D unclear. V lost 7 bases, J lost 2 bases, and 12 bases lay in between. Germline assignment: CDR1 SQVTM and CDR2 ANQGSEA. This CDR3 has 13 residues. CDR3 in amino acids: CSGSTLTYNEQFF. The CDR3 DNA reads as TGCAGCGGTAGCACCTTGACCTACAATGAGCAGTTCTTC.

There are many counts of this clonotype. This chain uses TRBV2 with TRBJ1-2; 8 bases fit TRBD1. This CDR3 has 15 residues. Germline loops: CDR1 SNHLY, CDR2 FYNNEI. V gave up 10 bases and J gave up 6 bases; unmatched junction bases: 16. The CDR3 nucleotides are TGTGCCACCAATTGGAAGACAGGGGAATTTCATGGCTACACCTTC. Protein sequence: CATNWKTGEFHGYTF.

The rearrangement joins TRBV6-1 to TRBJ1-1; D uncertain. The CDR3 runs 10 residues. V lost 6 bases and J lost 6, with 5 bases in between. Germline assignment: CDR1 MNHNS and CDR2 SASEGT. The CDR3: CASRTSEAFF. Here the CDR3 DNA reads TGTGCCAGCAGGACGTCTGAAGCTTTCTTT.

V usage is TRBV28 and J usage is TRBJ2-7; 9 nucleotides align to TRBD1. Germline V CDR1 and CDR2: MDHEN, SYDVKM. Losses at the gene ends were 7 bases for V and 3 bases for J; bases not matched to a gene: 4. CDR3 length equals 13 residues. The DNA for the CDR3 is TGTGCCAGCATACAGGGGGCAGACTACGAGCAGTACTTC. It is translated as CASIQGADYEQYF.